These 17 T cell receptor beta chains came from one sample sequenced in a study of T cells in Graves' hyperthyroidism and ophthalmopathy. TCR beta CDR3 sequences were amplified from RNA transcripts. Researchers ran a first-round RT-PCR on the TCR CDR3 using the HTBI primer set. Each CDR3 protein is one row after TCRdb ran MiXCR on the multiplex PCR reads. The sample consists of roughly 580,000 distinct CDR3 sequences, 40% to 55% of them appearing once. The sequencing sample was made of peripheral blood or thyroid tissue (not recorded which). The receptors were sampled from a woman under 30 with Graves' hyperthyroidism.

This rearrangement joins TRBV5-1 to TRBJ1-1; D might be TRBD1 (6 bases). The CDR3 runs 16 residues. The germline V and J ends were trimmed by 0 bases and 0 bases, with 12 bases remaining between them. Germline values: CDR1 SGHRS, CDR2 YFSETQ. CDR3 in amino acids: CASSLALDRMNTEAFF. The CDR3 DNA reads TGCGCCAGCAGCTTGGCTCTCGACAGGATGAACACTGAAGCTTTCTTT. The whole variable domain, remainder taken from reference TRBV5-1 and TRBJ1-1, is KAGVTQTPRYLIKTRGQQVTLSCSPISGHRSVSWYQQTPGQGLQFLFEYFSETQRNKGNFPGRFSGRQFSNSRSEMNVSTLELGDSALYLCASSLALDRMNTEAFFGQGTRLTVV.

This clonotype was recorded at least ten times. The chain uses TRBV9 and TRBJ2-5; TRBD1 matches at 7 bases. The CDR3 length is 14 residues. Germline V CDR1 and CDR2: SGDLS, YYNGEE. V shed 2 bases and J 4 bases; nucleotides not matched to a gene: 5. CDR3 DNA: TGTGCCAGCAGCGTGGCCTACAGGGGAGAGACCCAGTACTTC. Amino acids: CASSVAYRGETQYF.

The V gene is TRBV7-9, the J gene TRBJ1-1; 7 positions match TRBD1. The CDR3 totals 15 residues. The trim removed 6 bases at V and 2 bases at J, leaving 9 bases unmatched. In germline, CDR1 is SEHNR, CDR2 FQNEAQ (reference sequence). The CDR3 DNA reads TGTGCCAGCAGGTCCCGGGACAGTTTCAACACTGAAGCTTTCTTT. This gives the protein CASRSRDSFNTEAFF.

This sequence joins TRBV7-9 and TRBJ2-7; no definite D call. Trimming shortened V by 4 bases and J by 6 bases, and 19 bases separated the two germline ends. This CDR3 spans 15 amino acids. Germline V lookup: CDR1 SEHNR, CDR2 FQNEAQ (reference sequence). The DNA for the CDR3 is TGTGCCAGCAGCTCCCCCCCTGTGGGCATCGGCGAGCAGTACTTC. The encoded protein is CASSSPPVGIGEQYF.

This clonotype occurred a few times. This sequence joins TRBV6-2 or TRBV6-3 and TRBJ2-2; no firm D call. The CDR3 covers 11 residues. V lost 2 bases and J lost 7, with 2 bases in between. CDR1 and CDR2 (germline): MNHEY, SVGEGT. In DNA form, the CDR3 reads TGTGCCAGCAGTTACCGCGGGGAGCTGTTTTTT. Protein: CASSYRGELFF.

Concerning this clonotype itself: The junction departs from the called germline gene at one end, perhaps through a read error. This chain links TRBV10-3 with TRBJ2-7; possibly TRBD2 for D (6 bases). From germline, CDR1 is ENHRY and CDR2 SYGVKD. The CDR3 totals 12 residues. The CDR3 bases are TGTGCCAGCAGTTTACGGCCGGGAGTCGAGTACTTC. Protein product: CASSLRPGVEYF.

There are a few counts of this clonotype. The V and J genes are TRBV25-1 and TRBJ1-1; D is unresolved. The CDR3 has 12 residues. Germline V gives CDR1 MGHDK, CDR2 SYGVNS. Trimming removed 3 bases at V and 0 bases at J, with 2 bases between. The CDR3 is CASSDMNTEAFF. CDR3 coding DNA: TGTGCCAGCAGTGATATGAACACTGAAGCTTTCTTT.

CDR3 protein: CSVERAGGSYEQYF. CDR3 DNA: TGCAGCGTTGAAAGAGCGGGAGGCTCCTACGAGCAGTACTTC. The gene calls are TRBV29-1 and TRBJ2-7, with 9 bases matching TRBD2. V lost 2 bases and J lost 0; bases outside the gene matches: 2. CDR3 length equals 14 residues. The germline V gene has CDR1 SQVTM and CDR2 ANQGSEA.

This clonotype was seen a handful of times. The V gene is TRBV20-1, the J gene TRBJ1-4; TRBD1 aligns across 8 bases. Germline loops: CDR1 DFQATT, CDR2 SNEGSKA (reference sequence). The CDR3 loop spans 15 amino acids. The J segment lost 6 bases and the V segment lost 0 bases, leaving 6 bases of the junction unmatched. In DNA form, the CDR3 reads TGCAGTGCTAGAGATCTGATGGACAGGGATGAAAAACTGTTTTTT. As protein: CSARDLMDRDEKLFF.

This clonotype was observed a handful of times. V is TRBV9 and J is TRBJ2-7; 7 nucleotides agree with TRBD2. The CDR3 extends over 15 amino acids. CDR1 SGDLS and CDR2 YYNGEE come from the germline V gene. V was clipped by 0 bases and J by 3 bases; unmatched bases: 6. The CDR3 DNA follows: TGTGCCAGCAGCGTAGCTCCCGAGCGGGACTACGAGCAGTACTTC. Encoded protein: CASSVAPERDYEQYF.

The chain combines TRBV24-1 with TRBJ2-5, with 9 nucleotides matching TRBD1. The CDR3 consists of 12 residues. V gave up 7 bases and J gave up 5 bases; unmatched junction bases: 1. Germline V gene lookup returns CDR1 KGHDR and CDR2 SFDVKD. CDR3 in DNA: TGTGCCACCAGAGGGACAGGGGAGACCCAGTACTTC. This encodes CATRGTGETQYF.

This clonotype was counted between two and nine times. V and J are TRBV29-1 and TRBJ2-2; 12 bases are a match to TRBD2. CDR3 length: 18 residues. Germline-derived CDR1 and CDR2 are SQVTM and ANQGSEA. The J segment lost 2 bases and the V segment lost 6 bases, leaving 13 bases of the junction unmatched. As DNA, the CDR3 is TGCAGCGTGGCGGCTAGCGGGAGGGCCGGGGGAAACACCGGGGAGCTGTTTTTT. It encodes CSVAASGRAGGNTGELFF.

This rearrangement joins TRBV25-1 to TRBJ2-7; no clear D. Per the germline V gene, CDR1 is MGHDK and CDR2 is SYGVNS. CDR3 size: 15 residues. Trimming pared 1 base from V and 3 bases from J, leaving 13 bases between. CDR3 protein: CASSELGPGHYEQYF. In DNA, the CDR3 is TGTGCCAGCAGTGAATTAGGGCCAGGTCACTACGAGCAGTACTTC.

The chain carries TRBV20-1 and TRBJ2-7, with D unresolved. V dropped 0 bases and J dropped 4 bases, with 10 bases sitting between them. Germline V gene sequence: CDR1 DFQATT, CDR2 SNEGSKA (reference sequence). This CDR3 contains 13 residues. The CDR3 sequence: CSAREPVSYEQYF. DNA for the CDR3: TGCAGTGCTAGAGAGCCAGTATCGTACGAGCAGTACTTC.

This chain uses TRBV7-8 with TRBJ2-5; D gene ambiguous. Germline CDR1 is SGHVS and CDR2 is FQNEAQ. V was clipped by 5 bases and J by 5 bases, with 15 bases between them. The CDR3 has 14 amino acids. Written as DNA, the CDR3 is TGTGCCAGCAGCACCCATAGCTTGCGGGAGACCCAGTACTTC. Its protein product is CASSTHSLRETQYF.

The chain has TRBV24-1 and TRBJ1-2; a weak D match, TRBD1 (6 bases). Trimming took off 1 base at V and 7 bases at J, with 9 bases between the two ends. Germline V gene data show CDR1 as KGHDR and CDR2 as SFDVKD. This CDR3 region has 13 residues. The DNA of the CDR3 is TGTGCCACCAGTGATTTTTCGGGGGCTGGCTACACCTTC. Translated, it gives CATSDFSGAGYTF.

On this clonotype itself: A much larger clone lies one base from this, so it may be a read error. The chain links TRBV14 to TRBJ1-5, with no clear D. Trimming pared 1 base from V and 5 bases from J, leaving 6 bases between. CDR3 length: 13 residues. From germline, CDR1 is SGHDN and CDR2 FVKESK. Here the CDR3 DNA reads TGTGCCAGCAGCCAAGGTCCGTATCAGCCCCAGCATTTT. This translates into CASSQGPYQPQHF.